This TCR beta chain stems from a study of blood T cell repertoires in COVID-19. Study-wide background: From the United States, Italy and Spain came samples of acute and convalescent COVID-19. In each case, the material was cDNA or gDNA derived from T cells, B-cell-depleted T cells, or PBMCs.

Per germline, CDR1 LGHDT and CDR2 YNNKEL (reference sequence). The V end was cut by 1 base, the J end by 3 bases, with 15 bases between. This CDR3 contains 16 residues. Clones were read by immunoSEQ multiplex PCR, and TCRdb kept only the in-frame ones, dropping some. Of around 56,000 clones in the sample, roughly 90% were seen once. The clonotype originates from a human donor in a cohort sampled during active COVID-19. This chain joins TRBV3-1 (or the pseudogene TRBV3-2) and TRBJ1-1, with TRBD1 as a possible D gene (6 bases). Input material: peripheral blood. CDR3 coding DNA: TGTGCCAGCAGCCAAGGGGCAGGGGTTCAGCACACTGAAGCTTTCTTT. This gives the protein CASSQGAGVQHTEAFF.